This T cell receptor (beta chain) was captured in a study of blood T cell repertoires in COVID-19. With 5 bases clipped from V and 8 bases from J, the junction kept 10 bases outside the gene matches. Per germline, CDR1 MDHEN and CDR2 SYDVKM. The CDR3 contains 15 residues. Assay: immunoSEQ multiplex PCR; the TCRdb copy retains only in-frame clones and omits some. This sample has fewer than 110,000 clones, with 70% to 90% found just once. Sequencing was done on a sample of peripheral blood. The chain employs TRBV28 and TRBJ1-4; 8 bases agree with TRBD1. The TCR sequence derives from a man aged 40-50 years with active or convalescent COVID-19. The CDR3 spells CASSPADRVYEKLFF. DNA of the CDR3: TGTGCCAGCAGTCCCGCGGACAGGGTCTACGAAAAACTGTTTTTT.